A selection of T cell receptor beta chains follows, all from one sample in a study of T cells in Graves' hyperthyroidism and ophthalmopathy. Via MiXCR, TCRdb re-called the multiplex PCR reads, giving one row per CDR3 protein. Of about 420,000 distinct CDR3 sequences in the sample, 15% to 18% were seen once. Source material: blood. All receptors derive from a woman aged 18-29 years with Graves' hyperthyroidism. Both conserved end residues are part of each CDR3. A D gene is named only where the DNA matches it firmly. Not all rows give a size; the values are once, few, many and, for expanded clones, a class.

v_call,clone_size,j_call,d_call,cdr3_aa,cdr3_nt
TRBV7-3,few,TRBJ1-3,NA,CASSLDPGSGNTIYF,TGTGCCAGCAGCTTAGACCCCGGCTCTGGAAACACCATATATTTT
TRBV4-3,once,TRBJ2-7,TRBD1,CASSQEGQTEQYF,TGCGCCAGCAGCCAAGAGGGACAGACCGAGCAGTACTTC
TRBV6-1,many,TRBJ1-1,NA,CATRVFRGVNTEAFF,TGTGCCACCAGAGTCTTCCGGGGGGTGAACACTGAAGCTTTCTTT
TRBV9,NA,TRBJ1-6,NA,CASSVGNQGNSPLHF,TGTGCCAGCAGCGTAGGAAATCAGGGAAATTCACCCCTCCACTTT
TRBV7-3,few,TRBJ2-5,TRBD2,CASSLNPRGLAGKETQYF,TGTGCCAGCAGCTTAAATCCGCGGGGACTAGCGGGGAAAGAGACCCAGTACTTC
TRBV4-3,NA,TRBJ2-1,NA,CASSQDADPGPYNEQFF,TGCGCCAGCAGCCAAGATGCCGACCCAGGACCATACAATGAGCAGTTCTTC
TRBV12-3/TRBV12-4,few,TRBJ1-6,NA,CASSLREIAPLHF,TGTGCCAGCAGTTTAAGGGAAATAGCACCCCTCCACTTT
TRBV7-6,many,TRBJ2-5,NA,CASSPQAWAQETQYF,TGTGCCAGCAGCCCCCAAGCTTGGGCCCAAGAGACCCAGTACTTC
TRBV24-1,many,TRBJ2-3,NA,CATSDAEEGDTQYF,TGTGCCACCAGTGATGCAGAGGAGGGGGATACGCAGTATTTT
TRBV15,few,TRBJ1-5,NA,CATSRPGRSYNQPQHF,TGTGCCACCAGCAGGCCTGGCAGGAGCTACAATCAGCCCCAGCATTTT
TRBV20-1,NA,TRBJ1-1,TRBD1,CSAVQGGTLMNTEAFF,TGCAGTGCTGTACAAGGGGGCACCTTAATGAACACTGAAGCTTTCTTT
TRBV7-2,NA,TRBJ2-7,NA,CASSITDALRGTYEQYF,TGTGCCAGCAGCATCACGGACGCCTTGAGGGGGACATACGAGCAGTACTTC
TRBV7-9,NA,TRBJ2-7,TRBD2,CASSYSGGASYEQYF,TGTGCCAGCAGCTATAGCGGGGGGGCGTCCTACGAGCAGTACTTC
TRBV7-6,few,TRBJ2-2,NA,CASSLAGFLNTGELFF,TGTGCCAGCAGCTTAGCGGGCTTCTTGAACACCGGGGAGCTGTTTTTT
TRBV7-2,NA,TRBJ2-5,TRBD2,CASSLETSAGETQYF,TGTGCCAGCAGCTTGGAGACTAGCGCGGGTGAGACCCAGTACTTC
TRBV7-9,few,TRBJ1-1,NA,CASSGQRAEAFF,TGTGCCAGCAGCGGGCAGAGGGCTGAAGCTTTCTTT
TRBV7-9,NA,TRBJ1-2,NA,CASSSQGGRNGYTF,TGTGCCAGCAGCTCCCAAGGGGGAAGGAATGGCTACACCTTC
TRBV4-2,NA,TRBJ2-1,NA,CASSQGPFSRAYNEQFF,TGTGCCAGCAGCCAAGGGCCATTCTCAAGGGCTTACAATGAGCAGTTCTTC
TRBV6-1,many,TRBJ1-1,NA,CASSLQVMNTEAFF,TGTGCCAGCAGTCTTCAGGTGATGAACACTGAAGCTTTCTTT
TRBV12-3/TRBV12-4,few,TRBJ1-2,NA,CASKGGSDGYTF,TGTGCCAGCAAGGGGGGGTCGGACGGCTACACCTTC
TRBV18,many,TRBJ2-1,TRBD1,CASSPLYGQADNEQFF,TGTGCCAGCTCACCACTTTATGGACAGGCAGACAATGAGCAGTTCTTC
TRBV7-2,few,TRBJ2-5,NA,CASSPSVLVSRQETQYF,TGTGCCAGCAGCCCCTCAGTCCTAGTTAGTCGCCAAGAGACCCAGTACTTC
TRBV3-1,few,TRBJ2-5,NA,CASSQSTVIQETQYF,TGTGCCAGCAGCCAGAGTACTGTGATTCAAGAGACCCAGTACTTC
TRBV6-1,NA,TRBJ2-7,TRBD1,CASSLRTGRDEQYF,TGTGCCAGCAGTCTCCGGACAGGGCGCGACGAGCAGTACTTC
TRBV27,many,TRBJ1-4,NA,CASSPQTRTVDPTNEKLFF,TGTGCCAGCAGTCCTCAAACGCGGACCGTCGACCCAACTAATGAAAAACTGTTTTTT
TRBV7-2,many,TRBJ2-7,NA,CASRKGAWQYF,TGTGCCAGTCGTAAAGGCGCGTGGCAGTACTTC
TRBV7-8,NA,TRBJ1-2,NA,CASSPGDRLGDTF,TGTGCCAGCAGCCCGGGGGACCGGCTAGGGGACACCTTC
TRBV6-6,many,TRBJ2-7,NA,CASSYSGGDSSYEQYF,TGTGCCAGCAGTTACTCAGGGGGGGACAGCTCCTACGAGCAGTACTTC
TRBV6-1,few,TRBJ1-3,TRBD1,CASSLGQVDSGNTIYF,TGTGCCAGCAGCTTGGGACAGGTGGACTCTGGAAACACCATATATTTT
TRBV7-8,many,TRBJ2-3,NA,CASSSNVQTDTQYF,TGTGCCAGCAGCTCCAATGTCCAGACAGATACGCAGTATTTT
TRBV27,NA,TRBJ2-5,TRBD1,CASRPLGTGGRETQYF,TGTGCCAGCAGACCCCTCGGGACAGGGGGCAGGGAGACCCAGTACTTC
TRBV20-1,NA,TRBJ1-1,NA,CSASPSALGGGTEAFF,TGCAGTGCTAGTCCCTCGGCCCTCGGTGGCGGGACTGAAGCTTTCTTT
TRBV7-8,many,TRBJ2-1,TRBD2,CASSLGYSGRGNNEQFF,TGTGCCAGCAGCCTGGGCTATAGCGGGAGAGGGAACAATGAGCAGTTCTTC
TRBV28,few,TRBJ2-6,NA,CASSPGHSGANVLTF,TGTGCCAGCAGTCCAGGACACTCTGGGGCCAACGTCCTGACTTTC
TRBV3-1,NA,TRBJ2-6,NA,CASRPQAAGANVLTF,TGTGCCAGCAGACCGCAGGCCGCTGGGGCCAACGTCCTGACTTTC
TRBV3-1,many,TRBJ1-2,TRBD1,CASSPGTARGYTF,TGTGCCAGCAGCCCAGGGACAGCCCGTGGCTACACCTTC
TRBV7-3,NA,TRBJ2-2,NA,CASEDLVNTGELFF,TGTGCCAGCGAAGATCTGGTGAACACCGGGGAGCTGTTTTTT
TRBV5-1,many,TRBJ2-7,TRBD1,CASNRDRGAYEQYF,TGCGCCAGTAACCGGGACAGGGGCGCCTACGAGCAGTACTTC
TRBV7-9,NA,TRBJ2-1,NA,CASSLTPNYNEQFF,TGTGCCAGCAGCTTAACCCCGAACTACAATGAGCAGTTCTTC
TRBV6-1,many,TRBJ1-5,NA,CASSQDERIIAGNQPQHF,TGTGCCAGCAGCCAAGATGAGAGGATAATAGCTGGCAATCAGCCCCAGCATTTT
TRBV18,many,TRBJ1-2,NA,CASSQRGDGYTF,TGTGCCAGCTCACAGCGGGGAGATGGCTACACCTTC
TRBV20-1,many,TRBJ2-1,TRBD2,CSARTSGETHNEQFF,TGCAGTGCAAGGACTAGCGGGGAGACTCACAATGAGCAGTTCTTC
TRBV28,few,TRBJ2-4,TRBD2,CASSFLLAGAKNIQYF,TGTGCCAGCAGTTTTTTGCTAGCGGGAGCCAAAAACATTCAGTACTTC
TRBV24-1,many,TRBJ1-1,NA,CATSDLENLENTEAFF,TGTGCCACCAGTGATTTGGAGAATCTGGAGAACACTGAAGCTTTCTTT
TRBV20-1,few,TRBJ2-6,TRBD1,CSASTGTGPSGANVLTF,TGCAGTGCTAGCACCGGGACAGGGCCATCCGGGGCCAACGTCCTGACTTTC
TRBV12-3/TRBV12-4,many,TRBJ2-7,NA,CASSLKMGWATYEQYF,TGTGCCAGCAGTTTAAAGATGGGCTGGGCCACCTACGAGCAGTACTTC
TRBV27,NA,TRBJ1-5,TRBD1,CASRSGTGIGSNQPQHF,TGTGCCAGCAGATCCGGGACAGGGATCGGGAGCAATCAGCCCCAGCATTTT
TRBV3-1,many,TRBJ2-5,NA,CASSPGAGVRYF,TGTGCCAGCAGCCCAGGGGCGGGGGTCCGGTACTTC
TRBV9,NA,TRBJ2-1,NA,CASSARWYNEQFF,TGTGCCAGCAGCGCCCGGTGGTACAATGAGCAGTTCTTC
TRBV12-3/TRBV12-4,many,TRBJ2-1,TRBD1,CASSLTGDSEQFF,TGTGCCAGCAGTCTTACAGGGGATAGTGAGCAGTTCTTC
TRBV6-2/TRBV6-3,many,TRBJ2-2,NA,CASSPFVTGELFF,TGTGCCAGCAGCCCTTTCGTCACCGGGGAGCTGTTTTTT
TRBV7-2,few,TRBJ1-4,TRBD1,CASSLALTRLAPKTGDNEKLFF,TGTGCCAGCAGCTTAGCGCTAACGAGATTAGCCCCAAAGACAGGGGATAATGAAAAACTGTTTTTT
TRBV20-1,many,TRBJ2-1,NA,CSAQSGLPYNEQFF,TGCAGTGCCCAGAGCGGGCTACCCTACAATGAGCAGTTCTTC
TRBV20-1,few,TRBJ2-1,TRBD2,CSAPGLAGGTNEQFF,TGCAGTGCCCCGGGACTAGCGGGGGGGACCAATGAGCAGTTCTTC